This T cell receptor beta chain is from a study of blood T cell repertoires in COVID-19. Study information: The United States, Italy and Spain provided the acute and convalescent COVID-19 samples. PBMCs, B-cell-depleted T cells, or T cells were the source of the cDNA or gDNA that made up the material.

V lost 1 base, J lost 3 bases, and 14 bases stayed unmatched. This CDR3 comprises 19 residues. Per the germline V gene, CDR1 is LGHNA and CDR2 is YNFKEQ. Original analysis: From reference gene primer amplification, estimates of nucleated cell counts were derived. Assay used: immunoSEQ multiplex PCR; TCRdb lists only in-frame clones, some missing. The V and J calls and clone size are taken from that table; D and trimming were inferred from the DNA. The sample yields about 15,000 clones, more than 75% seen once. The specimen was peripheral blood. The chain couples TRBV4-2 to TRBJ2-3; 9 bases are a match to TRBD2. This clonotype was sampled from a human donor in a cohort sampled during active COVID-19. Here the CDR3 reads CASSQVMGRLAVGTDTQYF. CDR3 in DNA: TGTGCCAGCAGCCAAGTTATGGGGCGACTAGCGGTGGGTACAGATACGCAGTATTTT.